This T cell receptor beta chain was captured in a study of quantifying T cell responses using KT2 cells. At the level of the study: TCR alpha and beta constant-region primers primed reverse transcription of RNA. Estimated efficiency of the T4 ligation step was above 9% under optimum conditions. General study results and limits: Counts of KT2 alpha and beta sequences rose linearly with the number of KT2 cells added.

The sample is PBMC spiked with counted cells of clone KT2. A range of KT2-to-PBMC ratios was made using fixed PBMC numbers. The table lists this clonotype with many counts. Its target is not known. Each cDNA got a UMI-containing oligo ligated at its 3' end. The first PCR ran 3 to 5 cycles with an equimolar RC1.1 and RC1.2 beta primer mix. TCRdb re-called the UMI-ligation and nested PCR reads with MiXCR, one entry per CDR3 protein. The data contain tens of thousands of distinct CDR3 sequences, under 7.5% of them singletons. This CDR3 is 16 amino acids long. The V gene lost 3 bases and the J gene lost 0 bases, with 13 bases spanning the gap. Germline values: CDR1 MNHNS, CDR2 SASEGT.

The rearrangement joins TRBV6-1 to TRBJ2-3, with TRBD1 as a possible D gene (5 bases). The sample comprised PBMCs spiked with cells of the T cell clone KT2. The clonotype originates from a human donor. CDR3 region: CASSEVLQVSTDTQYF. The CDR3 DNA reads as TGTGCCAGCAGTGAGGTTCTACAGGTTAGCACAGATACGCAGTATTTT.